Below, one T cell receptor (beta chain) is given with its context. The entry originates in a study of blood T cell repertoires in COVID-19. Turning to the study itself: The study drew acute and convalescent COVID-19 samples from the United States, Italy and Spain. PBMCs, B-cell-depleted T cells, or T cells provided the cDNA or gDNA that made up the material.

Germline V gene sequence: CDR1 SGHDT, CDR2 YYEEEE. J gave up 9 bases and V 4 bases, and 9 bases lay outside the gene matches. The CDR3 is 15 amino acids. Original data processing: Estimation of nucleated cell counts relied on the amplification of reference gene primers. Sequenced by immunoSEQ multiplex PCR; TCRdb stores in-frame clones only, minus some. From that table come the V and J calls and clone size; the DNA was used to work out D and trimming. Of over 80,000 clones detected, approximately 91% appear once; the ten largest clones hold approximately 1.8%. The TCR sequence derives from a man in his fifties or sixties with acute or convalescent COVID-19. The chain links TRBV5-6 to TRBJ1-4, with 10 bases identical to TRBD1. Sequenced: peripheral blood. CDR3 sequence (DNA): TGTGCCAGCAGCGAGACAGGGGGCGCGCTGCAAAAACTGTTTTTT. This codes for CASSETGGALQKLFF.